Reported below is one T cell receptor (beta chain). Its specificity is unknown. The data were obtained in a study of cytotoxic CD8 clonotypes in ibrutinib-treated CLL. The overall study: Included were 11 to 12 relapsed/refractory and approximately 15 treatment-naive patients, of whom approximately 17 were IGHV unmutated. Sequenced samples delivered averages of around 250,000 productive templates and 87,000 or so productive rearrangements.

Findings and caveats of the study: Treatment saw public clonotypes, which were uncommon, either contract or stay stable.

The CDR3 has 10 amino acids. Trimming shortened V by 9 bases and J by 9 bases, and 11 bases separated the two germline ends. Germline CDR1 reads SNHLY; CDR2 reads FYNNEI. Profiling relied on immunoSEQ multiplex PCR, and the TCRdb table lists in-frame clones only, not all of them. Of about 200,000 clones listed, about four fifths are singletons. The genes are TRBV2 and TRBJ1-1, with no clear D. This receptor was identified in a human donor with chronic lymphocytic leukemia. The source was PBMCs, collected after 12 months of ibrutinib treatment. The CDR3 is CASSKRKAFF. As DNA, the CDR3 is TGTGCCAGTTCCAAACGAAAAGCTTTCTTT.